The rows below give T cell receptor beta chains drawn from one sample of a study of blood T cell repertoires in COVID-19. The method was immunoSEQ multiplex PCR; TCRdb's version includes in-frame clones alone and lacks a portion of them. The data show about 210,000 clones, roughly 91% seen once. Sequencing was done on a sample of PBMCs or T cells enriched from blood (not recorded which). The receptor source for this set is a man younger than 40 in a cohort exposed to, infected with or recovered from COVID-19 (not recorded which). Both conserved end residues are part of each CDR3. A D gene is named only where the DNA matches it firmly. Only some rows state a clone size, as once, few, many or a class for expanded clones.

D gene: TRBD2; clone size: .; V gene: TRBV4-1; J gene: TRBJ2-1; CDR3 length: 16; CDR3 DNA: TGCGCCAGCAGCCAAGTTTGGGGGGGGAGCGGCAATGAGCAGTTCTTC; CDR3 protein: CASSQVWGGSGNEQFF
D gene: TRBD1; clone size: .; V gene: TRBV7-2; J gene: TRBJ1-5; CDR3 length: 15; CDR3 DNA: TGTGCCAGCAGCTTCCTCGACAGGGGAGATCAGCCCCAGCATTTT; CDR3 protein: CASSFLDRGDQPQHF
D gene: TRBD1; clone size: .; V gene: TRBV11-3; J gene: TRBJ2-3; CDR3 length: 15; CDR3 DNA: TGTGCCAGCAGCCCTGGGACAGGGCTGACAGATACGCAGTATTTT; CDR3 protein: CASSPGTGLTDTQYF
D gene: TRBD2; clone size: .; V gene: TRBV5-4; J gene: TRBJ2-3; CDR3 length: 15; CDR3 DNA: TGTGCCAGCAGCCGGACTAGCGGGAGAGGGGATACGCAGTATTTT; CDR3 protein: CASSRTSGRGDTQYF
D gene: .; clone size: .; V gene: TRBV7-8; J gene: TRBJ2-3; CDR3 length: 16; CDR3 DNA: TGTGCCAGCAGCCATGGACCCCATTTGGGGCAAGATACGCAGTATTTT; CDR3 protein: CASSHGPHLGQDTQYF
D gene: .; clone size: once; V gene: TRBV28; J gene: TRBJ1-1; CDR3 length: 15; CDR3 DNA: TGTGCCAGCATCGCTACTGGGAGGGGATACACTGAAGCTTTCTTT; CDR3 protein: CASIATGRGYTEAFF
D gene: .; clone size: .; V gene: TRBV6-1; J gene: TRBJ2-1; CDR3 length: 19; CDR3 DNA: TGTGCCAGCAGTGAGTGGGGACACCCTCAGGAGAATCCCTACAATGAGCAGTTCTTC; CDR3 protein: CASSEWGHPQENPYNEQFF
D gene: TRBD1; clone size: few; V gene: TRBV15; J gene: TRBJ2-7; CDR3 length: 15; CDR3 DNA: TGTGCCACCAGCAGACCGGGACAGGGGACCTACGAGCAGTACTTC; CDR3 protein: CATSRPGQGTYEQYF
D gene: TRBD1; clone size: .; V gene: TRBV14; J gene: TRBJ1-1; CDR3 length: 14; CDR3 DNA: TGTGCCAGCAGCCAGCAGGGGGCCCACACTGAAGCTTTCTTT; CDR3 protein: CASSQQGAHTEAFF
D gene: .; clone size: .; V gene: TRBV18; J gene: TRBJ2-6; CDR3 length: 14; CDR3 DNA: TGTGCCAGCCTGGACAGCTCTGGGGCCAACGTCCTGACTTTC; CDR3 protein: CASLDSSGANVLTF
D gene: .; clone size: .; V gene: TRBV27; J gene: TRBJ1-1; CDR3 length: 13; CDR3 DNA: TGTGCCAGCAGTTCGACCGGAGGGTCTGAAGCTTTCTTT; CDR3 protein: CASSSTGGSEAFF
D gene: .; clone size: .; V gene: TRBV5-1; J gene: TRBJ1-1; CDR3 length: 15; CDR3 DNA: TGCGCCAGCAGCTTGGTGGCGGGGGCGAACACTGAAGCTTTCTTT; CDR3 protein: CASSLVAGANTEAFF
D gene: TRBD2; clone size: .; V gene: TRBV9; J gene: TRBJ2-3; CDR3 length: 18; CDR3 DNA: TGTGCCAGCAGCGGGACTAGCGGGACCATAGCCCACACAGATACGCAGTATTTT; CDR3 protein: CASSGTSGTIAHTDTQYF
D gene: .; clone size: .; V gene: TRBV3-1/TRBV3-2; J gene: TRBJ2-3; CDR3 length: 18; CDR3 DNA: TGTGCCAGCAGCCCCTCACCGGAGATACTCGAACCGCCAGATACGCAGTATTTT; CDR3 protein: CASSPSPEILEPPDTQYF
D gene: TRBD2; clone size: .; V gene: TRBV27; J gene: TRBJ2-1; CDR3 length: 16; CDR3 DNA: TGTGCCAGCAGTTTCACCCGGGAGGAGTCCTACAATGAGCAGTTCTTC; CDR3 protein: CASSFTREESYNEQFF
D gene: TRBD1; clone size: .; V gene: TRBV6-5; J gene: TRBJ1-5; CDR3 length: 15; CDR3 DNA: TGTGCCATTCAAGGGGGCAGGGCGGGTGATCAGCCCCAGCATTTT; CDR3 protein: CAIQGGRAGDQPQHF
D gene: TRBD1; clone size: .; V gene: TRBV10-3; J gene: TRBJ1-1; CDR3 length: 14; CDR3 DNA: TGTGCCATCAGGGAGGGACAGAAGAACACTGAAGCTTTCTTT; CDR3 protein: CAIREGQKNTEAFF
D gene: .; clone size: once; V gene: TRBV7-3; J gene: TRBJ1-1; CDR3 length: 14; CDR3 DNA: TGTGCCAGCAGCCCGGGGGACTCCCGTACTGAAGCTTTCTTT; CDR3 protein: CASSPGDSRTEAFF
D gene: .; clone size: .; V gene: TRBV21-1; J gene: TRBJ2-7; CDR3 length: 17; CDR3 DNA: TGTGCCAGCAGCAAAAAGTTCCTCCTCACAGGGTCCTACGAGCAGTACTTC; CDR3 protein: CASSKKFLLTGSYEQYF
D gene: TRBD2; clone size: .; V gene: TRBV7-2; J gene: TRBJ2-3; CDR3 length: 16; CDR3 DNA: TGTGCCAGCAGCTCGGTGACTAGCGGGAGGGGAGATACGCAGTATTTT; CDR3 protein: CASSSVTSGRGDTQYF
D gene: TRBD2; clone size: .; V gene: TRBV5-4; J gene: TRBJ2-5; CDR3 length: 15; CDR3 DNA: TGTGCCAGCAGCTGGGGACTAGCTGTAGGGGAGACCCAGTACTTC; CDR3 protein: CASSWGLAVGETQYF
D gene: .; clone size: .; V gene: TRBV16; J gene: TRBJ2-7; CDR3 length: 18; CDR3 DNA: TGTGCCAGCAGCCAATCGGTTGGTGAGGCGCACCGAGCCTACGAGCAGTACTTC; CDR3 protein: CASSQSVGEAHRAYEQYF
D gene: .; clone size: .; V gene: TRBV27; J gene: TRBJ1-2; CDR3 length: 12; CDR3 DNA: TGTGCCAGCAGCCCCGGGGGGGCTGGCTACACCTTC; CDR3 protein: CASSPGGAGYTF
D gene: TRBD2; clone size: .; V gene: TRBV4-3; J gene: TRBJ2-3; CDR3 length: 17; CDR3 DNA: TGCGCCAGCAGCCAAGACGTGGCGGGAGGTAGCACAGATACGCAGTATTTT; CDR3 protein: CASSQDVAGGSTDTQYF
D gene: .; clone size: .; V gene: TRBV28; J gene: TRBJ1-5; CDR3 length: 18; CDR3 DNA: TGTGCCAGCAGTTATGAGGGCAGTGGGCTAGCGGGCAATCAGCCCCAGCATTTT; CDR3 protein: CASSYEGSGLAGNQPQHF
D gene: .; clone size: .; V gene: TRBV7-9; J gene: TRBJ2-6; CDR3 length: 15; CDR3 DNA: TGTGCCAGCAGGACCAGGGATTCTGGGGCCAACGTCCTGACTTTC; CDR3 protein: CASRTRDSGANVLTF
D gene: TRBD1; clone size: .; V gene: TRBV11-2; J gene: TRBJ2-7; CDR3 length: 16; CDR3 DNA: TGTGCCAGCACCCGCTACGACAGGGGGGTGTCCTACGAGCAGTACTTC; CDR3 protein: CASTRYDRGVSYEQYF
D gene: .; clone size: .; V gene: TRBV19; J gene: TRBJ1-1; CDR3 length: 14; CDR3 DNA: TGTGCCAGTAGTATAGATGCGGGGAACACTGAAGCTTTCTTT; CDR3 protein: CASSIDAGNTEAFF
D gene: .; clone size: .; V gene: TRBV6-5; J gene: TRBJ1-1; CDR3 length: 14; CDR3 DNA: TGTGCCAGCAGCCAAAAAGGCGGGGGAACTGAAGCTTTCTTT; CDR3 protein: CASSQKGGGTEAFF
D gene: TRBD1; clone size: .; V gene: TRBV6-5; J gene: TRBJ2-5; CDR3 length: 13; CDR3 DNA: TGTGCCAGCAGCTGGGACAGGGTAAAGACCCAGTACTTC; CDR3 protein: CASSWDRVKTQYF
D gene: TRBD1; clone size: .; V gene: TRBV6-5; J gene: TRBJ2-7; CDR3 length: 15; CDR3 DNA: TGTGCCAGCAGTTACCGGGGACAGGGGGGTTCGGGGCAGTACTTC; CDR3 protein: CASSYRGQGGSGQYF
D gene: .; clone size: .; V gene: TRBV27; J gene: TRBJ2-6; CDR3 length: 17; CDR3 DNA: TGTGCCAGCAGTTCCCAGAGGAGTTACTCTGGGGCCAACGTCCTGACTTTC; CDR3 protein: CASSSQRSYSGANVLTF
D gene: .; clone size: .; V gene: TRBV10-1; J gene: TRBJ1-4; CDR3 length: 19; CDR3 DNA: TGCGCCAGCAGCCCTGAGGGGGACCTTTCGAATGCAACTAATGAAAAACTGTTTTTT; CDR3 protein: CASSPEGDLSNATNEKLFF
D gene: .; clone size: .; V gene: TRBV10-3; J gene: TRBJ1-2; CDR3 length: 14; CDR3 DNA: TGTGCCATCAGCCAAGGTACAGAGAACTATGGCTACACCTTC; CDR3 protein: CAISQGTENYGYTF
D gene: TRBD2; clone size: .; V gene: TRBV28; J gene: TRBJ2-7; CDR3 length: 16; CDR3 DNA: TGTGCCAGCATTGGAGGACTAGCGGGAACTTATTACGAGCAGTACTTC; CDR3 protein: CASIGGLAGTYYEQYF
D gene: .; clone size: .; V gene: TRBV7-8; J gene: TRBJ2-5; CDR3 length: 11; CDR3 DNA: TGTGCCAGCAGCCCCATCGGGACCCAGTACTTC; CDR3 protein: CASSPIGTQYF
D gene: .; clone size: .; V gene: TRBV19; J gene: TRBJ2-1; CDR3 length: 14; CDR3 DNA: TGTGCCAGTAGTATAGTCCGGGAGTACGTTGAGCAGTTCTTC; CDR3 protein: CASSIVREYVEQFF
D gene: TRBD1; clone size: .; V gene: TRBV4-1; J gene: TRBJ2-7; CDR3 length: 16; CDR3 DNA: TGCGCCAGCAGCCAAGCCCCGGGACAGGCAATATACGAGCAGTACTTC; CDR3 protein: CASSQAPGQAIYEQYF
D gene: TRBD1; clone size: .; V gene: TRBV9; J gene: TRBJ1-4; CDR3 length: 15; CDR3 DNA: TGTGCCAGCAGCGTAGAGGACAGGATCAATGAAAAACTGTTTTTT; CDR3 protein: CASSVEDRINEKLFF
D gene: TRBD1; clone size: .; V gene: TRBV3-1/TRBV3-2; J gene: TRBJ2-7; CDR3 length: 17; CDR3 DNA: TGTGCCAGCAGCCAATTCCCGGGACAGGGATCCACCTACGAGCAGTACTTC; CDR3 protein: CASSQFPGQGSTYEQYF
D gene: .; clone size: .; V gene: TRBV29-1; J gene: TRBJ2-5; CDR3 length: 11; CDR3 DNA: TGCAGCGGGGACTGGCAAGAGACCCAGTACTTC; CDR3 protein: CSGDWQETQYF
D gene: TRBD1; clone size: .; V gene: TRBV7-9; J gene: TRBJ2-6; CDR3 length: 17; CDR3 DNA: TGTGCCAGCAGCTTAACAGGGGGCTCCCCTGGGGCCAACGTCCTGACTTTC; CDR3 protein: CASSLTGGSPGANVLTF
D gene: .; clone size: .; V gene: TRBV5-8; J gene: TRBJ1-2; CDR3 length: 11; CDR3 DNA: TGTGCCAGCAGCTTGGCCGGGGGCTACACCTTC; CDR3 protein: CASSLAGGYTF
D gene: TRBD1; clone size: .; V gene: TRBV24-1; J gene: TRBJ2-7; CDR3 length: 15; CDR3 DNA: TGTGCCACCAGTGCCCGGGACAGGGGGCTCCACGAGCAGTACTTC; CDR3 protein: CATSARDRGLHEQYF
D gene: TRBD2; clone size: .; V gene: TRBV19; J gene: TRBJ2-1; CDR3 length: 16; CDR3 DNA: TGTGCCAGTAGTATAGAGGCTAGCGGGAGGAGGAATGAGCAGTTCTTC; CDR3 protein: CASSIEASGRRNEQFF
D gene: .; clone size: .; V gene: TRBV28; J gene: TRBJ1-3; CDR3 length: 16; CDR3 DNA: TGTGCCAGCAGTTTATTGGGGACACCACCTGGAAACACCATATATTTT; CDR3 protein: CASSLLGTPPGNTIYF
D gene: TRBD1; clone size: .; V gene: TRBV6-5; J gene: TRBJ1-1; CDR3 length: 14; CDR3 DNA: TGTGCCAGCAGTACTGTAACAGGGGGCTCGGTAGCTTTCTTT; CDR3 protein: CASSTVTGGSVAFF
D gene: .; clone size: .; V gene: TRBV7-9; J gene: TRBJ1-3; CDR3 length: 16; CDR3 DNA: TGTGCCAGCAGCCCCTTCACCGCCAGCTCTGGAAACACCATATATTTT; CDR3 protein: CASSPFTASSGNTIYF
D gene: .; clone size: once; V gene: TRBV29-1; J gene: TRBJ1-2; CDR3 length: 16; CDR3 DNA: TGCAGCGTTGAAGTAATGGATGCAGGGGCTAACTATGGCTACACCTTC; CDR3 protein: CSVEVMDAGANYGYTF
D gene: TRBD1; clone size: .; V gene: TRBV28; J gene: TRBJ1-4; CDR3 length: 15; CDR3 DNA: TGTGCCAGCAGCCCTTCCGGGACAGGGGCCGAAAAACTGTTTTTT; CDR3 protein: CASSPSGTGAEKLFF
D gene: .; clone size: .; V gene: TRBV24-1; J gene: TRBJ2-2; CDR3 length: 15; CDR3 DNA: TGTGCCACCAGCCCCCAGGGGCTGGGTACCGGGGAGCTGTTTTTT; CDR3 protein: CATSPQGLGTGELFF
D gene: TRBD1; clone size: .; V gene: TRBV5-6; J gene: TRBJ1-5; CDR3 length: 17; CDR3 DNA: TGTGCCAGCAGCACCGACAGGGGAGGTCGATTGGGCCAGCCCCAGCATTTT; CDR3 protein: CASSTDRGGRLGQPQHF